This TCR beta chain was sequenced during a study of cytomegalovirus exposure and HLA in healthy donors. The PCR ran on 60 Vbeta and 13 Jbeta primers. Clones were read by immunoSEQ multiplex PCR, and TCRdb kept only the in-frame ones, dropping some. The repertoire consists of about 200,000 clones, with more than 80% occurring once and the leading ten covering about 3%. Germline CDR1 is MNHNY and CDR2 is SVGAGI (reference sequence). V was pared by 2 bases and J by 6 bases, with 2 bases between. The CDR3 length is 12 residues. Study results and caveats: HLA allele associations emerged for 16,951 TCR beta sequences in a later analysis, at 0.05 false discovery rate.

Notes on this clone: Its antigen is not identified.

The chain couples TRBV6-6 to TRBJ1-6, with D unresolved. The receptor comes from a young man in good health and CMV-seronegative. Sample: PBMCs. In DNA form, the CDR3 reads TGTGCCAGCAGTTACCTTAATTCACCCCTCCACTTT. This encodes CASSYLNSPLHF.